The present T cell receptor beta chain was sequenced within a study of beta chain features in type 1 diabetes. Expressed TCRB transcripts were sequenced, since all the RNA that had been isolated was reverse transcribed. This table comes from immunoSEQ multiplex PCR, and its TCRdb copy is limited to in-frame clones, with some not included. The sample has more than 140,000 clones; about a tenth are singletons. Notes on the study in general: High-TCR-expressing cells could be over-represented by cDNA sequencing. The study notes PCR might favor shorter templates equally in patients and controls. Whether TCRB rearrangement is influenced by HLA type was left unresolved in this analysis.

Per the germline V gene, CDR1 is SGHRS and CDR2 is YFSETQ. The V and J ends lost 0 bases and 6 bases respectively, with 13 bases between them. CDR3 size: 15 residues. Cell sorting via CD45RO/CCR7/CD25/CD127/CD95/CD27 was performed to obtain CD4+ naive, central memory, regulatory and stem cell-like memory cells. This clone has more than one count but fewer than ten. Its target is unknown. The chain uses TRBV5-1 and TRBJ2-4; D remains ambiguous. The sequence derives from a woman aged 35 to 49 in good health. Input material: central memory CD4+ T cells from blood. CDR3 amino acids: CASSLAGQERNIQYF. CDR3 nucleotide sequence: TGCGCCAGCAGCTTGGCTGGGCAGGAAAGAAACATTCAGTACTTC.